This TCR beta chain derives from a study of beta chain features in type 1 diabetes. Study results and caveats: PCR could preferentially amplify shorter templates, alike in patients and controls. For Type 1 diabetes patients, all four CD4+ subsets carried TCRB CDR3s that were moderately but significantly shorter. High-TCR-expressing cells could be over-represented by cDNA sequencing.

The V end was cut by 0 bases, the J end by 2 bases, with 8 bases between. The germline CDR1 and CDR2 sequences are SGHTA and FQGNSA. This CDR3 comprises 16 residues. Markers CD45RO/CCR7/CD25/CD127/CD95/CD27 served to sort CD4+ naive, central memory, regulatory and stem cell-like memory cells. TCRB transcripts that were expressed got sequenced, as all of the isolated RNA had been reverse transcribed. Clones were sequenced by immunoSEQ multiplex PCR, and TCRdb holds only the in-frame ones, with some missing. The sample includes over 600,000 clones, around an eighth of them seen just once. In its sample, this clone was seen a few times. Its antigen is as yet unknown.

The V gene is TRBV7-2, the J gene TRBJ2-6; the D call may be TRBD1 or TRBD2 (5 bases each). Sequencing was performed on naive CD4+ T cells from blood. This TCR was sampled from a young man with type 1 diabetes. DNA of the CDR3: TGTGCCAGCAGCTTAGCGCAGGGAGCTGGGGCCAACGTCCTGACTTTC. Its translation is CASSLAQGAGANVLTF.